The 25 T cell receptor beta chains below all came from one sample that was sequenced in a study of blood T cell repertoires in COVID-19. Produced via immunoSEQ multiplex PCR; TCRdb's table is partial and in-frame only. Of fewer than 450,000 clones in the sample, 90% are singletons; the top ten hold about 0.6%. Source material: PBMCs or T cells enriched from blood (not recorded which). The source of these receptors is a man aged 18 to 29 who had recovered from COVID-19.

The chain combines TRBV6-5 with TRBJ2-7; 12 bases map to TRBD1. The V gene's germline CDR1 is MNHEY and CDR2 SVGAGI. The CDR3 loop spans 14 amino acids. J lost 7 bases, V lost 6 bases, and 7 bases had no gene match. The CDR3 region has the DNA TGTGCCAGCAGCCCGGGACAGGGGGCAAGAGAGCAGTACTTC. Amino acids: CASSPGQGAREQYF.

This clone was recorded a few times. The V call is TRBV7-8, the J call TRBJ2-1; TRBD2 agrees at 10 bases. The ends lost 6 bases at V and 4 bases at J; junction bases unmatched: 6. CDR3 size: 15 residues. The germline V gene encodes CDR1 SGHVS and CDR2 FQNEAQ. Here the CDR3 reads CASRGRTSGYNEQFF. The CDR3 DNA reads TGTGCCAGCAGAGGCCGGACTAGCGGTTACAATGAGCAGTTCTTC.

The rearrangement links TRBV6-5 to TRBJ1-2; 10 nucleotides agree with TRBD1. Unmatched junction bases numbered 2, after V lost 0 bases and J lost 4 bases. The CDR3 spans 15 residues. Germline CDR1 reads MNHEY; CDR2 reads SVGAGI. The CDR3 nucleotides read TGTGCCAGCAGTTACTCGGACAGGGGGGCCTATGGCTACACCTTC. Its translation: CASSYSDRGAYGYTF.

The rearrangement links TRBV9 to TRBJ1-2, with 7 bases fitting TRBD1. V gave up 3 bases and J gave up 0 bases; unmatched junction bases: 2. Germline-derived CDR1 and CDR2 are SGDLS and YYNGEE. The CDR3 consists of 14 residues. In DNA, the CDR3 is TGTGCCAGCAGCGAGGGACAGACTAACTATGGCTACACCTTC. It codes for CASSEGQTNYGYTF.

CDR3 loop: CASSLFGGRNTEAFF. CDR3 nucleotide sequence: TGTGCCAGCAGCTTGTTCGGAGGTAGGAACACTGAAGCTTTCTTT. This chain joins TRBV5-5 and TRBJ1-1, with D unresolved. V shed 1 base and J shed 1 base, with 11 bases lying between them. The CDR3 has 15 residues. From germline, CDR1 is SGHKS and CDR2 YYEKEE (reference sequence).

This clone was observed at least ten times. This sequence joins TRBV29-1 and TRBJ1-1; no clear D. V shed 0 bases and J shed 4 bases, with 9 bases lying between them. CDR3 length: 13 residues. The germline gives CDR1 SQVTM, CDR2 ANQGSEA. In DNA, the CDR3 is TGCAGCGTTGAAGAAGGAGGGTTCACTGAAGCTTTCTTT. Its translation: CSVEEGGFTEAFF.

The chain is built from TRBV2 and TRBJ2-7; 9 nucleotides agree with TRBD2. The trim removed 5 bases at V and 1 base at J, leaving 9 bases unmatched. The CDR3 is 16 amino acids. The germline CDR1 and CDR2 sequences are SNHLY and FYNNEI. CDR3 bases: TGTGCCAGCAGTCCTCGGGGGCTAGCGGGGTCCTACGAGCAGTACTTC. This encodes CASSPRGLAGSYEQYF.

The gene calls are TRBV7-2 and TRBJ2-6, with a possible D match to TRBD1 (5 bases). Germline V lookup: CDR1 SGHTA, CDR2 FQGNSA. CDR3 size: 15 residues. The V end lost 2 bases, the J end lost 2 bases, and 7 bases lay between the germline ends. The CDR3 DNA reads TGTGCCAGCAGCTTACAAGGGGCTGGGGCCAACGTCCTGACTTTC. It yields the protein CASSLQGAGANVLTF.

Details on this clone: Other DNA sequences within the sample encode an identical CDR3. The rearrangement uses TRBV10-1 and TRBJ1-5; no reliable D call. The V gene lost 2 bases and the J gene lost 2 bases, with 4 bases spanning the gap. Looked up from germline, CDR1 is WNHNN and CDR2 is SYGVQD (reference sequence). The CDR3 loop spans 13 amino acids. This CDR3 reads CASSETGNQPQHF. CDR3 DNA: TGCGCCAGCAGTGAGACAGGCAATCAGCCCCAGCATTTT.

The chain has TRBV27 and TRBJ1-2; D gene unclear. The CDR3 runs 16 residues. V lost 5 bases and J lost 2, with 18 bases in between. Germline values: CDR1 MNHEY, CDR2 SMNVEV (reference sequence). The CDR3 reads CASSTDRTSGNYGYTF. The CDR3 DNA sequence: TGTGCCAGCAGTACCGACCGTACTTCGGGAAACTATGGCTACACCTTC.

This chain uses TRBV18 with TRBJ1-2; D perhaps matches TRBD1 (6 bases). Per germline, CDR1 KGHSH and CDR2 LQKENI. V shed 0 bases and J shed 2 bases, with 13 bases lying between them. This CDR3 region has 16 residues. The CDR3 sequence is CASSPPVSTGNYGYTF. For the CDR3, the DNA is TGTGCCAGCTCACCACCTGTCTCTACAGGGAACTATGGCTACACCTTC.

This clone was detected a few times. The V call is TRBV20-1, the J call TRBJ1-5; the D is unclear. CDR3 length equals 11 residues. The V and J ends lost 7 bases and 1 base respectively, with 5 bases between them. CDR1 is DFQATT and CDR2 is SNEGSKA in the germline V gene (reference sequence). CDR3 coding DNA: TGCAGTGTGGGCAGCAATCAGCCCCAGCATTTT. Amino acids: CSVGSNQPQHF.

The V and J genes are TRBV5-1 and TRBJ2-2; tentatively, D is TRBD2 (5 bases). The CDR3 runs 16 residues. V dropped 0 bases and J dropped 3 bases, with 12 bases sitting between them. CDR1 and CDR2 (germline): SGHRS, YFSETQ. For the CDR3, the DNA is TGCGCCAGCAGCTTGGGCGTACGAGGGCACACCGGGGAGCTGTTTTTT. It encodes CASSLGVRGHTGELFF.

The chain is built from TRBV3-1 (or the pseudogene TRBV3-2) and TRBJ1-2; D is undetermined. There are 13 residues in the CDR3. Germline V lookup: CDR1 LGHDT, CDR2 YNNKEL (reference sequence). V shed 3 bases and J shed 4 bases, with 9 bases lying between them. This chain's CDR3 is CASSHRVSYGYTF. DNA for the CDR3: TGTGCCAGCAGCCATCGCGTTTCCTATGGCTACACCTTC.

The chain recombines TRBV15 with TRBJ2-2; TRBD2 agrees at 13 bases. Per the germline V gene, CDR1 is LNHNV and CDR2 is YYDKDF (reference sequence). The CDR3 covers 19 residues. Unmatched junction bases numbered 8, after V lost 0 bases and J lost 4 bases. The CDR3 DNA reads as TGTGCCACCAGCAGAGAGGAACTAGCGGGAGGGCGAGGCACCGGGGAGCTGTTTTTT. This encodes CATSREELAGGRGTGELFF.

This chain uses TRBV4-1 with TRBJ2-7; D not certain. Trimming took 0 bases from V and 4 from J, leaving 13 bases between them. Per the germline V gene, CDR1 is MGHRA and CDR2 is YSYEKL. The CDR3 contains 15 residues. CDR3 sequence (DNA): TGCGCCAGCAGCCAAGAACTACGGCAGTCTTACGAGCAGTACTTC. Residues: CASSQELRQSYEQYF.

The chain recombines TRBV7-7 with TRBJ1-2, with D tentatively TRBD1 (5 bases). Deletions cut 5 bases from V and 2 bases from J, with 15 bases between. The CDR3 runs to 15 residues. The germline CDR1 and CDR2 sequences are SSHAT and FNYEAQ (reference sequence). As DNA, the CDR3 is TGTGCCAGCAGCCCTCCGGTAGGGGCCAACTATGGCTACACCTTC. Translating gives CASSPPVGANYGYTF.

The sample holds a few counts of this clone. The chain carries TRBV10-3 and TRBJ1-2, with 8 bases aligning to TRBD1. Unmatched junction bases numbered 7, after V lost 7 bases and J lost 0 bases. This CDR3 comprises 15 residues. Germline lookup yields CDR1 ENHRY and CDR2 SYGVKD. CDR3 amino acids: CAITSGQGANYGYTF. The CDR3 DNA reads as TGTGCCATCACCTCAGGACAGGGAGCTAACTATGGCTACACCTTC.

Details on this clone: Other DNA sequences within the sample encode an identical CDR3. The rearrangement links TRBV3-1 (or the pseudogene TRBV3-2) to TRBJ1-1, with D perhaps matching TRBD1 (5 bases). CDR3 length: 14 residues. CDR1 and CDR2 (germline): LGHDT, YNNKEL (reference sequence). V was cut by 1 base and J by 2 bases, with 8 bases left in between. For the CDR3, the DNA is TGTGCCAGCAGCCAAGTTCAGGGAAACACTGAAGCTTTCTTT. Amino acid sequence: CASSQVQGNTEAFF.

Worth noting for this clone: Other DNA sequences in the sample encode the same CDR3. This chain links TRBV18 with TRBJ2-7; TRBD1 matches at 9 bases. Germline V gives CDR1 KGHSH, CDR2 LQKENI. J gave up 6 bases and V 0 bases, and 6 bases lay outside the gene matches. CDR3 size: 15 residues. CDR3 DNA: TGTGCCAGCTCACCACCGGGACAGGGAAGTAGCGAGCAGTACTTC. Its protein is CASSPPGQGSSEQYF.

V and J are TRBV28 and TRBJ2-1, with D maybe TRBD1 (6 bases). The CDR3 loop spans 11 amino acids. Germline-derived CDR1 and CDR2 are MDHEN and SYDVKM. V was cut by 6 bases and J by 10 bases, with 10 bases left in between. CDR3 in amino acids: CASRQGQEQFF. In nucleotides, the CDR3 is TGTGCCAGCAGGCAAGGACAGGAGCAGTTCTTC.

This chain joins TRBV12-3 or TRBV12-4 and TRBJ1-2; 9 bases are shared with TRBD1. This CDR3 is built from 12 residues. V was clipped by 5 bases and J by 8 bases; unmatched bases: 3. The CDR3 DNA sequence: TGTGCCAGCAGTGGGACAGGGTGGGGCTACACCTTC. This codes for CASSGTGWGYTF.

The chain employs TRBV28 and TRBJ1-6; D is uncertain. The length of the CDR3 is 13 residues. Trimming shortened V by 2 bases and J by 8 bases, and 7 bases separated the two germline ends. Germline values: CDR1 MDHEN, CDR2 SYDVKM. The CDR3 sequence is CASSLPPYSPLHF. In DNA form, the CDR3 reads TGTGCCAGCAGTTTACCCCCGTATTCACCCCTCCACTTT.

The chain couples TRBV18 to TRBJ1-5, with D hard to call. Germline values: CDR1 KGHSH, CDR2 LQKENI. Trimming took off 3 bases at V and 0 bases at J, with 12 bases between the two ends. The CDR3 length is 16 residues. The CDR3: CASSPRGQNSNQPQHF. CDR3 sequence (DNA): TGTGCCAGCTCACCTCGAGGCCAGAATAGCAATCAGCCCCAGCATTTT.

The chain has TRBV27 and TRBJ1-3; tentatively, D is TRBD1 (5 bases). The CDR3 has 15 amino acids. Germline lookup yields CDR1 MNHEY and CDR2 SMNVEV (reference sequence). Between the trimmed V and J ends, which lost 6 bases and 0 bases, there was a span of 12 bases. CDR3 in amino acids: CASSRGGGSGNTIYF. For the CDR3, the DNA is TGTGCCAGCAGCCGGGGCGGGGGCTCTGGAAACACCATATATTTT.